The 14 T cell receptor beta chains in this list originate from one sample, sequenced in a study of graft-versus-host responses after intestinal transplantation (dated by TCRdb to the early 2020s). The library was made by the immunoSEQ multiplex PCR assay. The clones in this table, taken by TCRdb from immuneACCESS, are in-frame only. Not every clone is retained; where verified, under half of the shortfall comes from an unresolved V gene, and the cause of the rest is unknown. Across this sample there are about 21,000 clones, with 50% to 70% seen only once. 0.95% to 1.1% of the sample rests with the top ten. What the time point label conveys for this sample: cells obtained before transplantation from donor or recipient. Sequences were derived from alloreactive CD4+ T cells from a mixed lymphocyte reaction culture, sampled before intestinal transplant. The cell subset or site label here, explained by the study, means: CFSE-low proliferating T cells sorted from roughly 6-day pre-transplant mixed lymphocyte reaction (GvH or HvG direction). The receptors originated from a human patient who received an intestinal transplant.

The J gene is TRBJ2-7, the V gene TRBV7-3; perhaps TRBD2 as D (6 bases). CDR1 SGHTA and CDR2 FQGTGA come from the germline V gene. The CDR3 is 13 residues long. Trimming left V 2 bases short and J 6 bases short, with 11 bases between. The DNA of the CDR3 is TGTGCCAGCAGCTTAGATGGGGGGAGCGAGCAGTACTTC. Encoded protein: CASSLDGGSEQYF.

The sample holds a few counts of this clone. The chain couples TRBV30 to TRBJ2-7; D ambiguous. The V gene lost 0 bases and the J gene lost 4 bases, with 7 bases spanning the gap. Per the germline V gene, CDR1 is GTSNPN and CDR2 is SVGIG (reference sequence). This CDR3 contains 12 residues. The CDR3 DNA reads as TGTGCCTGGAGTGTCAACGGTTACGAGCAGTACTTC. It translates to CAWSVNGYEQYF.

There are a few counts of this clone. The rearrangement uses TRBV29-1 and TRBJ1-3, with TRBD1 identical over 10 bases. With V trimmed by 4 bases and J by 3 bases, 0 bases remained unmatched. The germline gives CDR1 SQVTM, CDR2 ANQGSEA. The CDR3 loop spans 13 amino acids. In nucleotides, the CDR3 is TGCAGCGTTGGGACAGGGGGTGGAAACACCATATATTTT. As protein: CSVGTGGGNTIYF.

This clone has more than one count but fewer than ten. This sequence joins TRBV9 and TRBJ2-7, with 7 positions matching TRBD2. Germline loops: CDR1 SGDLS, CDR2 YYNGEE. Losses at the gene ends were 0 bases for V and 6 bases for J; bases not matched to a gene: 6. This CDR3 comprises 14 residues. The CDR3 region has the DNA TGTGCCAGCAGCGTAGCGCTAACTAGCGCCGAGCAGTACTTC. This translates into CASSVALTSAEQYF.

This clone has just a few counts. CDR3 coding DNA: TGTGCCAGCAGTGAAGGCGCAGGGACAAGCAATCAGCCCCAGCATTTT. This sequence encodes CASSEGAGTSNQPQHF. The chain couples TRBV2 to TRBJ1-5; possible D gene TRBD1, 6 bases. The V end lost 1 base, the J end lost 1 base, and 11 bases lay between the germline ends. This CDR3 spans 16 amino acids. CDR1 and CDR2 from the germline V gene are SNHLY and FYNNEI.

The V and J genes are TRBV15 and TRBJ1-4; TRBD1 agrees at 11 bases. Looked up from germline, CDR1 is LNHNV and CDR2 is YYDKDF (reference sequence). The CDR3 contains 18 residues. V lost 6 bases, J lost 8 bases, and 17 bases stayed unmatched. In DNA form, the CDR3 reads TGTGCCACCAGGCCGGGATATAAGGGGACAGGGGGTAGCGAAAAACTGTTTTTT. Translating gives CATRPGYKGTGGSEKLFF.

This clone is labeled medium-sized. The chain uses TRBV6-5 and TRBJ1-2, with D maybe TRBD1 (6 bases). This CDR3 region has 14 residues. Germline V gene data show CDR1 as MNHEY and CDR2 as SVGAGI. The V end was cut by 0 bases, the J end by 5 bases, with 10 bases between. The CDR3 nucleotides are TGTGCCAGCAGTTACTCGTGGACAGTGTATGGCTACACCTTC. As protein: CASSYSWTVYGYTF.

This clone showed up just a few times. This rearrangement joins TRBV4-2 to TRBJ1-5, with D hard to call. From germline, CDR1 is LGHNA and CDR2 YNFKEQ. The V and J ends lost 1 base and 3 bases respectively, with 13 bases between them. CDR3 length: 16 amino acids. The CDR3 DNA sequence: TGTGCCAGCAGCCAAGTTGCGGGTAGGGTCAATCAGCCCCAGCATTTT. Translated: CASSQVAGRVNQPQHF.

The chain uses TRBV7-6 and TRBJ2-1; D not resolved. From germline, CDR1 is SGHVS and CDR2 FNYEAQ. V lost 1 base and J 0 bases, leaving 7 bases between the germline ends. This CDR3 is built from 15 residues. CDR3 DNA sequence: TGTGCCAGCAGCTTAGTAGGAGCCTCCTACAATGAGCAGTTCTTC. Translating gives CASSLVGASYNEQFF.

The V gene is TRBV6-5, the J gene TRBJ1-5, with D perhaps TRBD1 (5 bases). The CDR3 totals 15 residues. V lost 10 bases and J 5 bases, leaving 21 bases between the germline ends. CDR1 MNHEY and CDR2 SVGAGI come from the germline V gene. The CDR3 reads CANHDGGGWHQPQHF. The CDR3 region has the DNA TGTGCCAACCACGATGGCGGGGGATGGCATCAGCCCCAGCATTTT.

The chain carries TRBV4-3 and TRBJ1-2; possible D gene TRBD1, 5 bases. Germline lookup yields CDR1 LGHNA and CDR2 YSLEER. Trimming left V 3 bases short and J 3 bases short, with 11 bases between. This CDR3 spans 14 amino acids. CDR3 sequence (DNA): TGCGCCAGCAGCCAGCCTCGGGGGGACTATGGCTACACCTTC. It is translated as CASSQPRGDYGYTF.

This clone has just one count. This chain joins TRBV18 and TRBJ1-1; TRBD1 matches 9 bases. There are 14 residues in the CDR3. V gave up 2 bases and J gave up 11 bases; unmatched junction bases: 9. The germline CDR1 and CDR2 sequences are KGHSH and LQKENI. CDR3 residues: CASSPGVTGGRAFF. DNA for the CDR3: TGTGCCAGCTCACCAGGTGTGACAGGGGGTAGGGCTTTCTTT.

CDR3 protein: CASSKAGTVGETQYF. The CDR3 DNA reads TGTGCCAGCAGCAAAGCGGGGACGGTGGGAGAGACCCAGTACTTC. This chain connects TRBV9 to TRBJ2-5; 7 bases are shared with TRBD2. Unmatched junction bases numbered 10, after V lost 4 bases and J lost 4 bases. There are 15 residues in the CDR3. Germline V gives CDR1 SGDLS, CDR2 YYNGEE.

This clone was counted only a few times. CDR3 protein: CASSGDRGLTEAFF. In DNA form, the CDR3 reads TGTGCCAGCAGTGGAGACAGGGGGCTAACTGAAGCTTTCTTT. This chain connects TRBV6-1 to TRBJ1-1; 10 bases line up with TRBD1. The CDR3 totals 14 residues. V was clipped by 4 bases and J by 5 bases; unmatched bases: 4. The germline V gene has CDR1 MNHNS and CDR2 SASEGT.